The clone carrying this T cell receptor (beta chain) occurred a few times. V trimming: 7 bases; J trimming: 8 bases; junction bases outside the gene matches: 10. The CDR3 loop spans 13 amino acids. The sample originates from a study of blood T cell repertoires in COVID-19. The table came from immunoSEQ multiplex PCR; TCRdb's copy has only in-frame clones and leaves some out. Of 150,000 to 200,000 clones listed, 70% to 85% are singletons. The source material was peripheral blood. The sequence came from a woman younger than 45 with acute or convalescent COVID-19. J is TRBJ1-2 and V is TRBV12-3 or TRBV12-4; 7 bases agree with TRBD1. The CDR3 coding sequence is TGTGCCAGCACTCTGACAGGGTCCGACGGCTACACCTTC. This codes for CASTLTGSDGYTF.